This note documents a single T cell receptor beta chain sequence. The sample originates from a study of blood T cell repertoires in COVID-19. This CDR3 has 16 residues. Per the germline V gene, CDR1 is MDHEN and CDR2 is SYDVKM. J lost 8 bases, V lost 3 bases, and 10 bases had no gene match. Clones were read by immunoSEQ multiplex PCR, and TCRdb kept only the in-frame ones, dropping some. Seen here are about 180,000 clones, approximately 83% observed once, and the top ten hold about 3.3%. The TCR originated in a man aged 60 to 75 with acute or convalescent COVID-19. This chain links TRBV28 with TRBJ2-1; TRBD1 agrees at 10 bases. Sequencing was done on a sample of peripheral blood. The chain's CDR3 is CASSFTDRGIRYEQFF. The DNA of the CDR3 is TGTGCCAGCAGTTTTACGGACAGGGGGATAAGGTATGAGCAGTTCTTC.